This TCR beta chain was found in a study of identical twins. Findings and caveats of the study: Whereas memory repertoires showed no such difference, abundant cord blood beta clonotypes carried fewer insertions. Without tracking the same donors, conclusions rested on cross-sectional statistical analysis.

Comments on this clonotype: Antigen: not known.

It was template switching that added a universal primer site, and there were unique molecular identifiers on the cDNA. One entry per CDR3 protein, called by TCRdb with MiXCR from the 5' RACE reads. In the table there are about 1.7 million distinct CDR3 sequences, about 32% of which are singletons. Material for sequencing was cord blood. This clonotype was obtained from a newborn girl in good health.

The CDR3 reads CASSTNGNQPQHF. In DNA form, the CDR3 reads TGTGCCAGCAGTACGAATGGCAATCAGCCCCAGCATTTT. V usage is TRBV6-1 and J usage is TRBJ1-5; D unresolved. The V end was cut by 5 bases, the J end by 2 bases, with 7 bases between. Germline CDR1 MNHNS, CDR2 SASEGT. This CDR3 contains 13 residues.